This T cell receptor (beta chain) was obtained from a study of T-cell reconstitution after alpha-beta-depleted transplantation in children. This clonotype was counted a few times. Antigen specificity is unknown. General study results and limits: T-cell counts and diversity at one year post-transplant came mainly from newly produced T cells. In patients about two months after transplant, alpha-beta T cells reportedly arose from several hundred expanded graft clones.

CDR1 SGHKS and CDR2 YYEKEE come from the germline V gene (reference sequence). The CDR3 totals 17 residues. V was pared by 1 base and J by 2 bases, with 18 bases between. A TCRbeta library incorporating unique molecular identifiers was prepared. Each CDR3 protein is one row after TCRdb ran MiXCR on the PCR reads. The sample comprises approximately 800,000 distinct CDR3 sequences, around 15% of which are singletons, and about 5% rests with the top ten. This sequence joins TRBV5-5 and TRBJ1-1, with D perhaps TRBD1 (5 bases). Sequenced material: PBMCs, mostly from graft donor cells, taken 360 days after TCRalphabeta/CD19-depleted stem cell transplant. This receptor was identified in a male patient aged 5 to 17 who had a stem cell transplant for acute lymphoblastic leukemia, so the T cells may come from the graft donor. The CDR3: CASSLSLRGGTNTEAFF. In DNA form, the CDR3 reads TGTGCCAGCAGCTTGTCGCTCCGGGGCGGGACTAACACTGAAGCTTTCTTT.